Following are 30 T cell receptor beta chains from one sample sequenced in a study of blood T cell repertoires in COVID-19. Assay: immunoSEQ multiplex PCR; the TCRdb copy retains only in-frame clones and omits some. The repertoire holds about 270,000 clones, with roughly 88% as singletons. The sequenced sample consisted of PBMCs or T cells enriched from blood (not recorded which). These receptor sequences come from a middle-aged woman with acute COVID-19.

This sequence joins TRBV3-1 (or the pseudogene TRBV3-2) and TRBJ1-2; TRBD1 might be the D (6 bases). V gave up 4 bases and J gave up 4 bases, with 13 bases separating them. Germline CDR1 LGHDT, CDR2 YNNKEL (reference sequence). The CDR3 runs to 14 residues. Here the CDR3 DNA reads TGTGCCAGCAGCCCGGGACACGACGGCTATGGCTACACCTTC. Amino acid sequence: CASSPGHDGYGYTF.

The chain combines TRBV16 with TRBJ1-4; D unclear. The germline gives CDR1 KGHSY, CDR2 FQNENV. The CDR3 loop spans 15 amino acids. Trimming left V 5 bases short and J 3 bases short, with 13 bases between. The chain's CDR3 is CASSAQTDPNEKLFF. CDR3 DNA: TGTGCCAGCAGCGCTCAAACAGACCCTAATGAAAAACTGTTTTTT.

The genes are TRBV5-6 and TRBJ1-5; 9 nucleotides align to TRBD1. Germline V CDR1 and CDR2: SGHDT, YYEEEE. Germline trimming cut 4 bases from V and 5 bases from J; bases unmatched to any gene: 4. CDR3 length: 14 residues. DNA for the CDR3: TGTGCCAGCAGCCGCGGGACAGGGTATCAGCCCCAGCATTTT. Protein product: CASSRGTGYQPQHF.

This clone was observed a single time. The CDR3 coding sequence is TGTGCCATCAGTGCACAGGGGGGGAGCGAAAAACTGTTTTTT. It is translated as CAISAQGGSEKLFF. The V and J genes are TRBV10-3 and TRBJ1-4; 8 nucleotides match TRBD1. Looked up from germline, CDR1 is ENHRY and CDR2 is SYGVKD. V dropped 4 bases and J dropped 8; count of bases not matched to a gene: 6. The CDR3 length is 14 residues.

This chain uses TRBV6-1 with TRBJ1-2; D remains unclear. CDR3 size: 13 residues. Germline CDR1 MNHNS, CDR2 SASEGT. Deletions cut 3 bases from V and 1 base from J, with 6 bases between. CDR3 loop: CASSDKLNYGYTF. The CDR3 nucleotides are TGTGCCAGCAGTGACAAACTTAACTATGGCTACACCTTC.

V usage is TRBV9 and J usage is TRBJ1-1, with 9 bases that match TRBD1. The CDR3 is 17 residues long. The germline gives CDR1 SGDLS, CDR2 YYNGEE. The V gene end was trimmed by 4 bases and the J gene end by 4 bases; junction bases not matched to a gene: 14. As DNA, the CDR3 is TGTGCCAGCAGCCCGAGGGACAGGGACAAGGTGAGCACTGAAGCTTTCTTT. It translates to CASSPRDRDKVSTEAFF.

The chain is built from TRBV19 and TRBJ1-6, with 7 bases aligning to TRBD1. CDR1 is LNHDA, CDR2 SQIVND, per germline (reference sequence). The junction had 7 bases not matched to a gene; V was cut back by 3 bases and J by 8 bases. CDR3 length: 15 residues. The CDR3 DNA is TGTGCCAGTAGTATCAGGGGGGCGCATGATTCACCCCTCCACTTT. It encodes CASSIRGAHDSPLHF.

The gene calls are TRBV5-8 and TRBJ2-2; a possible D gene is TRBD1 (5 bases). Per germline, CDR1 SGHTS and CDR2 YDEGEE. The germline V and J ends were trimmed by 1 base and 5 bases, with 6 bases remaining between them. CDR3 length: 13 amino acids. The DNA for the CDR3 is TGTGCCAGCAGCTTGTACAGGACCGGGGAGCTGTTTTTT. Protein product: CASSLYRTGELFF.

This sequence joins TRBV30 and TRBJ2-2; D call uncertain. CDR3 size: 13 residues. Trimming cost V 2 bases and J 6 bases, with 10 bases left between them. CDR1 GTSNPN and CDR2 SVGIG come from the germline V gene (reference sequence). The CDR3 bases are TGTGCCTGGAGTCTCGGTAGCCCCGGGGAGCTGTTTTTT. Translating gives CAWSLGSPGELFF.

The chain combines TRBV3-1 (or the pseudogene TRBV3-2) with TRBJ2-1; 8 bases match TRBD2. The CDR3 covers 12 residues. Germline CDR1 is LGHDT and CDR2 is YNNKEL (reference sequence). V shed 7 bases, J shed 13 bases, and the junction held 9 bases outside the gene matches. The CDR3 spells CASTARGTSQFF. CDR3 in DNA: TGTGCCAGCACCGCGAGGGGGACTAGTCAGTTCTTC.

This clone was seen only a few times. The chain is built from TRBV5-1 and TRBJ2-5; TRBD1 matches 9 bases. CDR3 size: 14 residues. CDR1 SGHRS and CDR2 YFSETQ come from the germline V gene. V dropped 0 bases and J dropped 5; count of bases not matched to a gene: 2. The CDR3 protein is CASSLGQGVETQYF. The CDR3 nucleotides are TGCGCCAGCAGCTTGGGACAGGGGGTTGAGACCCAGTACTTC.

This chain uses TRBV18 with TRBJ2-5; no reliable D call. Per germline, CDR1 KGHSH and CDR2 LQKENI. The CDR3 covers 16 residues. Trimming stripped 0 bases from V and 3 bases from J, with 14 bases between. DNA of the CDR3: TGTGCCAGCTCACCACCGTCCGCCCCGGGTGAAGAGACCCAGTACTTC. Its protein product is CASSPPSAPGEETQYF. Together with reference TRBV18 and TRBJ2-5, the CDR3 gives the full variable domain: NAGVMQNPRHLVRRRGQEARLRCSPMKGHSHVYWYRQLPEEGLKFMVYLQKENIIDESGMPKERFSAEFPKEGPSILRIQQVVRGDSAAYFCASSPPSAPGEETQYFGPGTRLLVL.

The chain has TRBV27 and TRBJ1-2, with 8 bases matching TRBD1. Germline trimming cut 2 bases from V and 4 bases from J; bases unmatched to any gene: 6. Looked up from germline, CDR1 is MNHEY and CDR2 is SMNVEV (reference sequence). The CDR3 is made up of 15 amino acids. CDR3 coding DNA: TGTGCCAGCAGTTTACAGGGGGCCAAAGGCTATGGCTACACCTTC. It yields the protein CASSLQGAKGYGYTF.

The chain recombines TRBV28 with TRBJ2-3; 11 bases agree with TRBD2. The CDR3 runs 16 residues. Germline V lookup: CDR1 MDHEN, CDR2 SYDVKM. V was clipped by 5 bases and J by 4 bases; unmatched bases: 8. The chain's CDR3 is CASSPPSGRLSDTQYF. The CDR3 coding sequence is TGTGCCAGCAGTCCTCCTAGCGGGAGGCTTTCAGATACGCAGTATTTT.

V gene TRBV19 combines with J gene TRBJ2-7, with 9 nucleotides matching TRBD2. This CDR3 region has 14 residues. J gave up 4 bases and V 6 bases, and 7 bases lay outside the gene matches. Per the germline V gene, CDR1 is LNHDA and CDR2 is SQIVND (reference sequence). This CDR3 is CASRNSGSLYEQYF. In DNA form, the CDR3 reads TGTGCCAGTAGGAATAGCGGGAGCTTGTACGAGCAGTACTTC.

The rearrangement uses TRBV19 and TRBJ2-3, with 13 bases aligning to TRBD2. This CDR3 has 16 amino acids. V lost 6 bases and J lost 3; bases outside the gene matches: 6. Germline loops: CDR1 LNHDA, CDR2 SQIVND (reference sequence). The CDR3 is CASRHGLAGVTDTQYF. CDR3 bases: TGTGCCAGTAGGCATGGACTAGCGGGAGTAACAGATACGCAGTATTTT.

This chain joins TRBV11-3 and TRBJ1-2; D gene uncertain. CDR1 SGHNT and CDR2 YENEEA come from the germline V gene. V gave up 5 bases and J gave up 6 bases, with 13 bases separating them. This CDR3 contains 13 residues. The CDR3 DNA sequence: TGTGCCAGCAGCCAACGACAAGCCCATGGCTACACCTTC. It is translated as CASSQRQAHGYTF.

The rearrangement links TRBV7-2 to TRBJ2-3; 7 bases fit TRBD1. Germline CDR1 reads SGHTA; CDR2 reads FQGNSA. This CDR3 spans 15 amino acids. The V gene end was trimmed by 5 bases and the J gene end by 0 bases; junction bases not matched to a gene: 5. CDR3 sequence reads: CASSQQTGSTDTQYF. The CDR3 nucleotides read TGTGCCAGCAGCCAACAGACAGGGAGCACAGATACGCAGTATTTT.

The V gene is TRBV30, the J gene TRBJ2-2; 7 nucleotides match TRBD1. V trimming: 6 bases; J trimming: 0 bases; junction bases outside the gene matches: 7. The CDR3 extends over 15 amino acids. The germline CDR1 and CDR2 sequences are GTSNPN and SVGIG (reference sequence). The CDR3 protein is CACGGQKPNTGELFF. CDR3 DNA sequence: TGTGCCTGTGGGGGACAGAAGCCGAACACCGGGGAGCTGTTTTTT.

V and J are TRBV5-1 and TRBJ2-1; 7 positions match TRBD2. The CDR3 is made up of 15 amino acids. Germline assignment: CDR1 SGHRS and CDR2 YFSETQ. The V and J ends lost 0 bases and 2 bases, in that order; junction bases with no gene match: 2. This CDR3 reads CASSLASGTYNEQFF. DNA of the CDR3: TGCGCCAGCAGCTTGGCTAGCGGAACCTACAATGAGCAGTTCTTC.

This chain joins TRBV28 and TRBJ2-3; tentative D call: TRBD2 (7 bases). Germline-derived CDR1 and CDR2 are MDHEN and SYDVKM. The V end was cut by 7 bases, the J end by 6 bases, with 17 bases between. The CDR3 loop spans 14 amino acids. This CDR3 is CASKIRGGSDTQYF. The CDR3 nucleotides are TGTGCCAGCAAGATAAGGGGGGGGAGCGATACGCAGTATTTT.

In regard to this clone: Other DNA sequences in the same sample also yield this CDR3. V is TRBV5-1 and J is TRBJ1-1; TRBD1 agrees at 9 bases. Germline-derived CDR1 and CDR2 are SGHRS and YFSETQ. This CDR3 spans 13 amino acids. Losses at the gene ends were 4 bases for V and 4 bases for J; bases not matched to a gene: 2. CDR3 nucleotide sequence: TGCGCCAGCAGCCTGGACAGGGGCACTGAAGCTTTCTTT. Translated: CASSLDRGTEAFF.

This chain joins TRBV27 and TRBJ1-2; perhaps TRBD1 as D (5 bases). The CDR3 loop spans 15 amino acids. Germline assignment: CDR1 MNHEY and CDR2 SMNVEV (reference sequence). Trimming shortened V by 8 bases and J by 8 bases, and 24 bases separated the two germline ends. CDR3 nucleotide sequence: TGTGCCAGCTGGAGGGCAGGGAGTGAGTATACGGGCTACACCTTC. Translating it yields CASWRAGSEYTGYTF.

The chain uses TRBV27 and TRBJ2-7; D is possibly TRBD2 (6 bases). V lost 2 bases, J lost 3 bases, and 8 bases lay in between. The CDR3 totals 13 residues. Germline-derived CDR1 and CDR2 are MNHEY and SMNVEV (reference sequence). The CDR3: CASSLGRGYEQYV. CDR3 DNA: TGTGCCAGCAGTTTAGGGCGGGGCTACGAGCAGTACGTC.

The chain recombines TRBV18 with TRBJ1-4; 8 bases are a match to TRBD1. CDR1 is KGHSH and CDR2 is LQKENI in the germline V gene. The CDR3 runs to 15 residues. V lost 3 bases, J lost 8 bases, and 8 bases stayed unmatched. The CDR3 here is CASSPPQDREEKLFF. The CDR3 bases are TGTGCCAGCTCACCCCCGCAGGACAGGGAGGAAAAACTGTTTTTT.

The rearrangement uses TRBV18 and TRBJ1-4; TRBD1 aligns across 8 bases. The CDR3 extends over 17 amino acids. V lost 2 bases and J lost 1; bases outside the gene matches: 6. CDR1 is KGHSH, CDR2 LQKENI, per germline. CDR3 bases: TGTGCCAGCTCACCAGCGATAGGACAGGGAACTAATGAAAAACTGTTTTTT. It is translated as CASSPAIGQGTNEKLFF.

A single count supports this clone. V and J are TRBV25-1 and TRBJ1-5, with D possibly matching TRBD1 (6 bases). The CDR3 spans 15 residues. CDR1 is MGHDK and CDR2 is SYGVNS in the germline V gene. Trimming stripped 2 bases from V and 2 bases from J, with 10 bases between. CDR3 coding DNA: TGTGCCAGCAGTGAAACAGGGCAGGGCAATCAGCCCCAGCATTTT. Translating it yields CASSETGQGNQPQHF.

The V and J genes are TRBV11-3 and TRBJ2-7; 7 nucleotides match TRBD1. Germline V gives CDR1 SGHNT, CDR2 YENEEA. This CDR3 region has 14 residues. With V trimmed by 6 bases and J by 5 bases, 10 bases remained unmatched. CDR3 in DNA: TGTGCCAGCAGTCCAGTACAGGGGAATGACGAGCAGTACTTC. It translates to CASSPVQGNDEQYF. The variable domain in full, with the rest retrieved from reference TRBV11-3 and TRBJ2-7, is EAGVVQSPRYKIIEKKQPVAFWCNPISGHNTLYWYLQNLGQGPELLIRYENEEAVDDSQLPKDRFSAERLKGVDSTLKIQPAELGDSAVYLCASSPVQGNDEQYFGPGTRLTVT.

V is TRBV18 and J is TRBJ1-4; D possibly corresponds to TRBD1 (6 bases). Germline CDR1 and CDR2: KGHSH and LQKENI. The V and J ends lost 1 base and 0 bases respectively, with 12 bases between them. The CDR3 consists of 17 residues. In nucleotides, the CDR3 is TGTGCCAGCTCACCACTACAACAGGGTTCAACTAATGAAAAACTGTTTTTT. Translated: CASSPLQQGSTNEKLFF.

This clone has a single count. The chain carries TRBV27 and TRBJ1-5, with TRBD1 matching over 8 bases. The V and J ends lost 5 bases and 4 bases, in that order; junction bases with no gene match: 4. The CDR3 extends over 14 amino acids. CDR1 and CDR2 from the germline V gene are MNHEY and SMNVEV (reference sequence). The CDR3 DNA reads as TGTGCCAGCAGTGGACAGGGTGGAAATCAGCCCCAGCATTTT. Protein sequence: CASSGQGGNQPQHF.